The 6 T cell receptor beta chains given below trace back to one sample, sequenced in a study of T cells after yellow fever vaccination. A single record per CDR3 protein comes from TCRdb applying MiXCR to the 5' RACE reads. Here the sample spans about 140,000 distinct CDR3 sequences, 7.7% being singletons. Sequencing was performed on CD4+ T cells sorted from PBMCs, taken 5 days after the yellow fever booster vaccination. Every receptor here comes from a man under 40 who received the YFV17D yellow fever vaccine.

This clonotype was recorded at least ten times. This CDR3 is CASSAGQGSRLAGLQETQYF. In DNA form, the CDR3 reads TGTGCCAGCAGCGCGGGACAGGGATCCCGACTAGCGGGACTCCAAGAGACCCAGTACTTC. The chain combines TRBV11-2 with TRBJ2-5, with 11 positions matching TRBD2. This CDR3 is built from 20 residues. Germline V lookup: CDR1 SGHAT, CDR2 FQNNGV. The ends lost 5 bases at V and 1 base at J; junction bases unmatched: 18.

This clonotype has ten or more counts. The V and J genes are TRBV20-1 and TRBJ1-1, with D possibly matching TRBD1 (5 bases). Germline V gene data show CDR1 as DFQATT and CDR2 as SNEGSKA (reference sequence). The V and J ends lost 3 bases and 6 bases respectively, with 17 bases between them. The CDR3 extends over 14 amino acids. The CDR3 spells CSASAGRAPPEAFF. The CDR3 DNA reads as TGCAGTGCTAGTGCGGGACGGGCACCGCCTGAAGCTTTCTTT.

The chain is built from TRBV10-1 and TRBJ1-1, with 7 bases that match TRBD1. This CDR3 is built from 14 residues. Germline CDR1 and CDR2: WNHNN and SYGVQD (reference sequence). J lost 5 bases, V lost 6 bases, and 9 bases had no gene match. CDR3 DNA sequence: TGCGCCAGCAGCTTATCTCAGGGGGGAACTGAAGCTTTCTTT. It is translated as CASSLSQGGTEAFF.

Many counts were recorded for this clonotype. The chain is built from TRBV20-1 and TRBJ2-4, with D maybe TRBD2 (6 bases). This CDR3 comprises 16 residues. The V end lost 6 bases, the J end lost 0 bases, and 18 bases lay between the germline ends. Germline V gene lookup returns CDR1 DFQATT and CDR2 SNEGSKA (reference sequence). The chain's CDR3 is CSAGRGGTLAKNIQYF. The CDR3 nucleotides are TGCAGTGCAGGACGGGGCGGGACGCTAGCCAAAAACATTCAGTACTTC.

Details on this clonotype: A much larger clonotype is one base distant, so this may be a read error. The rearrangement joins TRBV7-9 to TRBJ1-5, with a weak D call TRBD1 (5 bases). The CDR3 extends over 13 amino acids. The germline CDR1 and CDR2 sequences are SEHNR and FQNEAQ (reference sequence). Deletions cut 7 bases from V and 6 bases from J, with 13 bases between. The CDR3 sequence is CASITGGGQPQHF. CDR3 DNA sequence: TGTGCCAGCATTACCGGGGGAGGTCAGCCCCAGCATTTT.

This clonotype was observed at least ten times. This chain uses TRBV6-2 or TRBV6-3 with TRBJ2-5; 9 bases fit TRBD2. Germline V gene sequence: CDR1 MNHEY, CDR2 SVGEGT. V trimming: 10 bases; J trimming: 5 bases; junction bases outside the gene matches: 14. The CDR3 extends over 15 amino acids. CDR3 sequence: CATLTLREGRETQYF. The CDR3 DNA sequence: TGTGCCACGCTAACTTTGCGGGAGGGCCGCGAGACCCAGTACTTC.